This T cell receptor beta chain comes out of a study of blood T cell repertoires in COVID-19. Whole-study context: There were acute and convalescent COVID-19 samples, and they came from the United States, Italy and Spain.

Participants' reported clinical history set cohort assignment. The CDR3 is 12 residues long. Looked up from germline, CDR1 is SQVTM and CDR2 is ANQGSEA. The V and J ends lost 7 bases and 0 bases respectively, with 7 bases between them. In the original analysis: Reference gene primer amplification gave nucleated cell count estimates. TCRdb keeps only in-frame clones here, not all; method: immunoSEQ multiplex PCR. V and J calls and clone size are copied from that table; D and trimming were computed from the DNA. The sample includes fewer than 300,000 clones, approximately 90% of them seen just once. This receptor was identified in a woman aged 40 to 50 with acute COVID-19. The chain recombines TRBV29-1 with TRBJ1-5; unclear D gene. Sequencing was carried out using PBMCs or T cells enriched from blood (not recorded which). CDR3 loop: CSAVYSNQPQHF. CDR3 DNA sequence: TGCAGCGCCGTATATAGCAATCAGCCCCAGCATTTT.